This TCR beta chain emerged from a study of T cell responses to AZD1222 COVID-19 vaccine. The overall study: Pooled in the analysis were second doses at about 4 or about 12 weeks. The study's findings and limits: Seropositive at baseline were only a handful of AZD1222 recipients.

The CDR3 is 14 amino acids. Trimming shortened V by 0 bases and J by 7 bases, and 14 bases separated the two germline ends. Germline values: CDR1 SGDLS, CDR2 YYNGEE. TCRdb's table, derived via immunoSEQ multiplex PCR, lists solely in-frame clones and lacks some. The sample lists 150,000 to 190,000 clones, 90% occurring once. Details on this clone: The antigen is not known.

The TCR comes from an adult in good health. The source was peripheral blood, collected on day 0 of AZD1222 vaccination. The chain is built from TRBV9 and TRBJ2-7, with D possibly being TRBD1 (5 bases). CDR3 in amino acids: CASSVEGNYGEQYF. In DNA form, the CDR3 reads TGTGCCAGCAGCGTAGAGGGGAACTATGGAGAGCAGTACTTC.